Following are 14 T cell receptor beta chains from one sample sequenced in a study of OX40 agonist ivuxolimab in advanced cancers. Libraries were prepared by immunoSEQ multiplex PCR; TCRdb keeps only in-frame clonotypes and omits some of them. In the table there are some 80,000 clones, approximately 92% of which are singletons. Sequenced material: CD4+ or CD8+ T cells sorted from blood, taken in a trial of the OX40 agonist ivuxolimab. Source of these receptors: an adult with an advanced solid tumor such as melanoma, head and neck, liver or kidney cancer.

The chain joins TRBV2 to TRBJ1-2, with TRBD1 as a possible D gene (5 bases). CDR3 size: 17 residues. With 2 bases removed from V and 5 bases from J, the gap between germline ends came to 21 bases. Germline V gene data show CDR1 as SNHLY and CDR2 as FYNNEI. The CDR3 is CASSERGWASWKYGYTF. The CDR3 DNA reads as TGTGCCAGCAGTGAACGGGGCTGGGCGTCGTGGAAGTATGGCTACACCTTC.

This chain links TRBV27 with TRBJ1-3; D unclear. Per germline, CDR1 MNHEY and CDR2 SMNVEV (reference sequence). The V gene lost 2 bases and the J gene lost 4 bases, with 6 bases spanning the gap. The CDR3 length is 13 residues. CDR3 sequence reads: CASSLRVGNTIYF. Written as DNA, the CDR3 is TGTGCCAGCAGTTTAAGGGTAGGAAACACCATATATTTT.

V gene TRBV28 combines with J gene TRBJ2-1; no clear D. V shed 3 bases and J shed 0 bases, with 6 bases lying between them. Germline CDR1 MDHEN, CDR2 SYDVKM. CDR3 length: 14 amino acids. CDR3 loop: CASSFSSSYNEQFF. The CDR3 DNA reads as TGTGCCAGCAGTTTCAGTAGCTCCTACAATGAGCAGTTCTTC.

On this clone: A read error may produce the germline difference seen at one junction end. Here the CDR3 reads CVTSRDGISEQPQHF. CDR3 coding DNA: TGTGTCACCAGCAGAGATGGGATCTCGGAGCAGCCCCAGCATTTT. This chain connects TRBV15 to TRBJ1-5, with D unresolved. The length of the CDR3 is 15 residues. Germline CDR1 is LNHNV and CDR2 is YYDKDF (reference sequence).

V gene TRBV28 combines with J gene TRBJ1-1, with unresolved D. The ends were cut back, 7 bases at V and 8 bases at J, with 11 bases in the middle. From germline, CDR1 is MDHEN and CDR2 SYDVKM. This CDR3 has 11 residues. In DNA form, the CDR3 reads TGTGCCAGCACCACTATCGGGGAAGCTTTCTTT. This encodes CASTTIGEAFF.

This clone showed up just once. V and J are TRBV5-6 and TRBJ2-3; D is possibly TRBD1 (6 bases). V lost 3 bases and J 0 bases, leaving 8 bases between the germline ends. The germline gives CDR1 SGHDT, CDR2 YYEEEE. The CDR3 totals 14 residues. The CDR3 reads CASSWTASTDTQYF. The DNA for the CDR3 is TGTGCCAGCAGCTGGACAGCTAGCACAGATACGCAGTATTTT. The full variable domain, its missing parts supplied by reference TRBV5-6 and TRBJ2-3, is DAGVTQSPTHLIKTRGQQVTLRCSPKSGHDTVSWYQQALGQGPQFIFQYYEEEERQRGNFPDRFSGHQFPNYSSELNVNALLLGDSALYLCASSWTASTDTQYFGPGTRLTVL.

The CDR3, as DNA: TGTGCCAGCAGTGAACTTGGCGGACAGGGCTCTTCAGATACGCAGTATTTT. Amino acids: CASSELGGQGSSDTQYF. The J gene is TRBJ2-3, the V gene TRBV6-1; 8 nucleotides agree with TRBD1. Germline V lookup: CDR1 MNHNS, CDR2 SASEGT. This CDR3 is built from 17 residues. V lost 2 bases, J lost 4 bases, and 11 bases stayed unmatched.

The rearrangement uses TRBV9 and TRBJ2-1; 10 positions match TRBD2. Germline V gives CDR1 SGDLS, CDR2 YYNGEE. The ends lost 1 base at V and 2 bases at J; junction bases unmatched: 0. The CDR3 has 15 amino acids. The CDR3: CASSVTSGTYNEQFF. The CDR3 nucleotides are TGTGCCAGCAGCGTAACTAGCGGGACCTACAATGAGCAGTTCTTC. Combining the CDR3 with reference TRBV9 and TRBJ2-1 gives the whole variable domain DSGVTQTPKHLITATGQRVTLRCSPRSGDLSVYWYQQSLDQGLQFLIQYYNGEERAKGNILERFSAQQFPDLHSELNLSSLELGDSALYFCASSVTSGTYNEQFFGPGTRLTVL.

This sequence joins TRBV4-3 and TRBJ2-7, with 10 bases fitting TRBD1. The CDR3 spans 15 residues. CDR1 and CDR2 from the germline V gene are LGHNA and YSLEER. V was clipped by 4 bases and J by 4 bases; unmatched bases: 7. CDR3 sequence reads: CASSRDRGGRYEQYF. CDR3 DNA sequence: TGCGCCAGCAGCCGGGACAGGGGTGGAAGGTACGAGCAGTACTTC.

V is TRBV6-5 and J is TRBJ1-1; 11 bases fit TRBD1. The CDR3 is made up of 14 amino acids. J was trimmed by 11 bases and V by 0 bases; bases with no gene match: 5. From germline, CDR1 is MNHEY and CDR2 SVGAGI. The CDR3 loop reads CASSYSGQGAGAFF. The CDR3 DNA follows: TGTGCCAGCAGTTACTCAGGACAGGGGGCCGGGGCTTTCTTT.

The chain employs TRBV5-1 and TRBJ1-1; tentatively, D is TRBD1 (5 bases). This CDR3 is 14 amino acids long. The V gene lost 0 bases and the J gene lost 6 bases, with 12 bases spanning the gap. The germline V gene has CDR1 SGHRS and CDR2 YFSETQ. In nucleotides, the CDR3 is TGCGCCAGCAGCTTGGGGGGCGCGGGCCCTGAAGCTTTCTTT. Its translation: CASSLGGAGPEAFF.

The chain employs TRBV27 and TRBJ1-1; unclear D gene. CDR1 and CDR2 (germline): MNHEY, SMNVEV (reference sequence). The CDR3 length is 13 residues. V was clipped by 0 bases and J by 8 bases, with 10 bases between them. CDR3 DNA: TGTGCCAGCAGTTTATCCCTTACAAACGAAGCTTTCTTT. Translating gives CASSLSLTNEAFF.

This clone has just a few counts. CDR3 protein: CASGLENEQFF. The DNA for the CDR3 is TGTGCCAGTGGTCTAGAGAATGAGCAGTTCTTC. This sequence joins TRBV19 and TRBJ2-1, with unresolved D. The length of the CDR3 is 11 residues. The germline V gene has CDR1 LNHDA and CDR2 SQIVND (reference sequence). Trimming pared 8 bases from V and 7 bases from J, leaving 9 bases between.

The chain uses TRBV10-3 and TRBJ2-2; 9 bases are a match to TRBD1. The CDR3 length is 14 residues. V dropped 7 bases and J dropped 5; count of bases not matched to a gene: 5. From germline, CDR1 is ENHRY and CDR2 SYGVKD. The CDR3 DNA reads TGTGCCATCACCCGACAGGGGGGGACCGGGGAGCTGTTTTTT. It translates to CAITRQGGTGELFF.